A single sample is the source of the 29 T cell receptor beta chains below, sequenced in a study of cytomegalovirus exposure and HLA in healthy donors (dated by TCRdb to about 2017). The method behind the library was the immunoSEQ multiplex PCR assay. For the multiplex PCR, a mixture combining 60 forward primers for TCR Vbeta segments and 13 reverse primers for TCR Jbeta segments was used. This immuneACCESS table, as held by TCRdb, lists in-frame sequences with V and J called but not all clones. Of the missing ones, under half trace to an unresolved V gene in checked studies; the others have no known cause. The sample table shows 99,000 or so clones, and approximately 80% are seen once. The top ten hold around 3% of the sample. Material: PBMCs. Every receptor here comes from a male donor in good health and CMV-seropositive.

This chain joins TRBV13 and TRBJ2-7, with TRBD2 matching 9 bases. The CDR3 runs to 17 residues. V shed 2 bases, J shed 0 bases, and the junction held 8 bases outside the gene matches. Germline CDR1 and CDR2: PRHDT and FYEKMQ (reference sequence). The CDR3 spells CASSLMIAGVSSYEQYF. DNA for the CDR3: TGTGCCAGCAGCTTAATGATAGCGGGGGTTAGCTCCTACGAGCAGTACTTC.

The chain is built from TRBV30 and TRBJ1-4, with 9 bases aligning to TRBD1. The junction had 4 bases not matched to a gene; V was cut back by 3 bases and J by 5 bases. Looked up from germline, CDR1 is GTSNPN and CDR2 is SVGIG (reference sequence). CDR3 size: 14 residues. CDR3 coding DNA: TGTGCCTGGAGAAATGACAGGGGGAATGAAAAACTGTTTTTT. It is translated as CAWRNDRGNEKLFF.

The chain recombines TRBV5-1 with TRBJ2-7; D unclear. Trimming took off 0 bases at V and 0 bases at J, with 10 bases between the two ends. Germline V CDR1 and CDR2: SGHRS, YFSETQ. The CDR3 loop spans 15 amino acids. The CDR3 DNA sequence: TGCGCCAGCAGCTTGGCCGGGTCAGCCTCCTACGAGCAGTACTTC. Encoded protein: CASSLAGSASYEQYF.

Here the CDR3 DNA reads TGCGCCAGCAGCGGAGCTGACGAGCAGTACTTC. Translation: CASSGADEQYF. V usage is TRBV5-1 and J usage is TRBJ2-7; no definite D call. Looked up from germline, CDR1 is SGHRS and CDR2 is YFSETQ. Trimming took 4 bases from V and 5 from J, leaving 7 bases between them. The CDR3 has 11 residues.

The chain links TRBV6-1 to TRBJ1-2, with D maybe TRBD1 (6 bases). V lost 0 bases to trimming and J lost 2 bases, with 13 bases between them. Germline CDR1 and CDR2: MNHNS and SASEGT. This CDR3 has 16 amino acids. The CDR3 DNA reads TGTGCCAGCAGTGAAGCTCGGGGACAAAAGAACTATGGCTACACCTTC. Translating gives CASSEARGQKNYGYTF.

The chain has TRBV5-1 and TRBJ2-2, with unresolved D. This CDR3 spans 13 amino acids. V was trimmed by 0 bases and J by 6 bases, leaving 6 bases between them. Germline loops: CDR1 SGHRS, CDR2 YFSETQ. CDR3 sequence reads: CASSLVLSGELFF. The CDR3 DNA sequence: TGCGCCAGCAGCTTGGTGTTATCCGGGGAGCTGTTTTTT.

The rearrangement links TRBV14 to TRBJ2-7; TRBD1 matches at 9 bases. The germline V gene has CDR1 SGHDN and CDR2 FVKESK. The CDR3 runs to 15 residues. J was trimmed by 0 bases and V by 4 bases; bases with no gene match: 4. CDR3: CASSLRTGDSYEQYF. The DNA for the CDR3 is TGTGCCAGCAGCCTTAGGACAGGGGACTCCTACGAGCAGTACTTC.

Concerning this clone: The same CDR3 can be traced to other DNA sequences in this sample. The chain recombines TRBV30 with TRBJ2-7; D call uncertain. The V and J ends lost 2 bases and 4 bases respectively, with 6 bases between them. Germline V gene lookup returns CDR1 GTSNPN and CDR2 SVGIG (reference sequence). This CDR3 is built from 11 residues. CDR3 sequence: CAWSPGYEQYF. The CDR3 DNA sequence: TGTGCCTGGAGTCCAGGATACGAGCAGTACTTC.

This chain joins TRBV5-6 and TRBJ1-1; TRBD1 agrees at 8 bases. CDR3 length: 17 amino acids. Germline values: CDR1 SGHDT, CDR2 YYEEEE. J gave up 1 base and V 2 bases, and 10 bases lay outside the gene matches. CDR3 in amino acids: CASSFPIGTGGNTEAFF. The CDR3, as DNA: TGTGCCAGCAGCTTTCCAATTGGGACAGGTGGGAACACTGAAGCTTTCTTT.

The V call is TRBV7-9, the J call TRBJ1-2; a weak D match, TRBD1 (6 bases). The germline gives CDR1 SEHNR, CDR2 FQNEAQ (reference sequence). The CDR3 spans 13 residues. The ends were cut back, 3 bases at V and 6 bases at J, with 11 bases in the middle. As DNA, the CDR3 is TGTGCCAGCAGCTTCGGGGGGGGCAATGGCTACACCTTC. Protein sequence: CASSFGGGNGYTF.

The rearrangement uses TRBV27 and TRBJ2-7; maybe TRBD1 (6 bases). The CDR3 sequence is 15 residues long. Germline CDR1 and CDR2: MNHEY and SMNVEV (reference sequence). The ends were cut back, 2 bases at V and 0 bases at J, with 11 bases in the middle. CDR3 coding DNA: TGTGCCAGCAGTTTAAGAACAGGGCTCTCCTACGAGCAGTACTTC. This sequence encodes CASSLRTGLSYEQYF.

In its sample, this clone was seen a few times. The chain joins TRBV25-1 to TRBJ1-1; a possible D gene is TRBD1 (5 bases). Germline V gene sequence: CDR1 MGHDK, CDR2 SYGVNS. This CDR3 is built from 12 residues. Deletions cut 2 bases from V and 8 bases from J, with 9 bases between. The CDR3 here is CASSEGQGEAFF. CDR3 coding DNA: TGTGCCAGCAGTGAAGGCCAGGGCGAAGCTTTCTTT.

This chain uses TRBV5-6 with TRBJ2-5, with 9 bases matching TRBD2. The CDR3 spans 14 residues. The V gene end was trimmed by 4 bases and the J gene end by 1 base; junction bases not matched to a gene: 2. Germline V CDR1 and CDR2: SGHDT, YYEEEE. The CDR3 DNA sequence: TGTGCCAGCAGCAAGACTAGCGGCCAAGAGACCCAGTACTTC. Encoded protein: CASSKTSGQETQYF.

The J gene is TRBJ1-2, the V gene TRBV7-2, with D hard to call. V shed 1 base and J shed 7 bases, with 10 bases lying between them. The CDR3 covers 13 residues. The germline gives CDR1 SGHTA, CDR2 FQGNSA. For the CDR3, the DNA is TGTGCCAGCAGCTTAGTCGGGGTCGCTGGCTACACCTTC. Protein product: CASSLVGVAGYTF.

The V and J genes are TRBV2 and TRBJ1-6; 7 nucleotides align to TRBD1. CDR1 and CDR2 from the germline V gene are SNHLY and FYNNEI. V was pared by 7 bases and J by 7 bases, with 13 bases of the junction left unmatched. The CDR3 is made up of 16 amino acids. Here the CDR3 reads CASIDQAGGLNSPLHF. The DNA for the CDR3 is TGTGCCAGCATCGACCAAGCAGGGGGACTCAATTCACCCCTCCACTTT.

The J gene is TRBJ1-1, the V gene TRBV30; 9 bases align to TRBD1. Trimming removed 7 bases from V and 5 bases from J; junction bases left unmatched: 5. This CDR3 has 12 amino acids. Germline CDR1 is GTSNPN and CDR2 is SVGIG (reference sequence). In DNA form, the CDR3 reads TGTGCCTTGGGACAGGGCGGGACTGAAGCTTTCTTT. Translated: CALGQGGTEAFF.

This clone was seen ten or more times. CDR3: CASSFGTGGTEAFF. CDR3 nucleotide sequence: TGCGCCAGCAGCTTCGGGACAGGGGGTACTGAAGCTTTCTTT. V gene TRBV5-1 combines with J gene TRBJ1-1; 11 bases fit TRBD1. V shed 2 bases and J 5 bases; nucleotides not matched to a gene: 2. Germline loops: CDR1 SGHRS, CDR2 YFSETQ. The CDR3 extends over 14 amino acids.

The CDR3 loop is CASSIGGTPTWNTEAFF. The CDR3 DNA sequence: TGTGCCAGTAGTATAGGTGGGACTCCCACGTGGAACACTGAAGCTTTCTTT. The chain is built from TRBV19 and TRBJ1-1, with TRBD1 as a possible D gene (5 bases). This CDR3 contains 17 residues. The germline V gene has CDR1 LNHDA and CDR2 SQIVND (reference sequence). Trimming removed 1 base from V and 1 base from J, with 16 bases in between.

V and J are TRBV6-1 and TRBJ1-2; maybe TRBD1 (5 bases). Deletions cut 3 bases from V and 6 bases from J, with 8 bases between. Germline CDR1 and CDR2: MNHNS and SASEGT. CDR3 length equals 12 residues. For the CDR3, the DNA is TGTGCCAGCAGTGATAGGGGCCATGGCTACACCTTC. It is translated as CASSDRGHGYTF.

This clone is a singleton in its sample. CDR3 protein: CASSIRGMDNSPLHF. Written as DNA, the CDR3 is TGTGCCAGTAGTATCAGGGGCATGGATAATTCACCCCTCCACTTT. This chain connects TRBV19 to TRBJ1-6, with D perhaps TRBD1 (6 bases). The CDR3 contains 15 residues. Trimming stripped 3 bases from V and 5 bases from J, with 11 bases between. Germline V gives CDR1 LNHDA, CDR2 SQIVND (reference sequence).

The rearrangement joins TRBV5-1 to TRBJ1-1; 8 bases match TRBD1. CDR3 size: 13 residues. Germline V gives CDR1 SGHRS, CDR2 YFSETQ. V shed 5 bases and J 4 bases; nucleotides not matched to a gene: 4. CDR3 sequence reads: CASRNTGGTEAFF. The CDR3 coding sequence is TGCGCCAGCAGAAATACAGGGGGCACTGAAGCTTTCTTT.

This chain connects TRBV30 to TRBJ1-1; a possible D gene is TRBD1 (6 bases). The CDR3 runs 12 residues. Germline V CDR1 and CDR2: GTSNPN, SVGIG (reference sequence). Trimming took 3 bases from V and 10 from J, leaving 15 bases between them. CDR3 in DNA: TGTGCCTGGAGCTGGGGCCGAGGGGGAGCTTTCTTT. Amino acid sequence: CAWSWGRGGAFF.

The rearrangement links TRBV5-1 to TRBJ2-5; 7 positions match TRBD2. Germline trimming cut 0 bases from V and 0 bases from J; bases unmatched to any gene: 8. Germline CDR1 reads SGHRS; CDR2 reads YFSETQ. The CDR3 is 17 amino acids. CDR3 loop: CASSLAPGSGDQETQYF. CDR3 sequence (DNA): TGCGCCAGCAGCTTGGCCCCAGGAAGCGGGGACCAAGAGACCCAGTACTTC.

The chain joins TRBV5-6 to TRBJ2-4, with D possibly being TRBD2 (7 bases). Trimming left V 4 bases short and J 3 bases short, with 14 bases between. The CDR3 is 15 residues long. Germline lookup yields CDR1 SGHDT and CDR2 YYEEEE. The CDR3 DNA reads as TGTGCCAGCAGCCCCCTGGGAGGGGGCAAAAACATTCAGTACTTC. Protein: CASSPLGGGKNIQYF.

This clone was seen just once. The genes are TRBV4-2 and TRBJ1-1; tentative D call: TRBD1 (5 bases). The CDR3 sequence is 15 residues long. V lost 0 bases, J lost 4 bases, and 12 bases lay in between. CDR1 and CDR2 from the germline V gene are LGHNA and YNFKEQ. The CDR3 DNA follows: TGTGCCAGCAGCCAAGAGGGCCACGGGGGCACTGAAGCTTTCTTT. Protein product: CASSQEGHGGTEAFF.

The genes are TRBV2 and TRBJ2-1; perhaps TRBD2 as D (5 bases). The length of the CDR3 is 11 residues. Germline assignment: CDR1 SNHLY and CDR2 FYNNEI. V dropped 8 bases and J dropped 10 bases, with 12 bases sitting between them. The CDR3 region is CASEQWEEQFF. The CDR3 bases are TGTGCCAGCGAACAGTGGGAGGAGCAGTTCTTC.

This chain connects TRBV6-1 to TRBJ1-2, with 10 bases aligning to TRBD1. The germline CDR1 and CDR2 sequences are MNHNS and SASEGT. The CDR3 consists of 13 residues. V gave up 5 bases and J gave up 13 bases; unmatched junction bases: 10. CDR3 loop: CASSSGTGARSTF. The DNA of the CDR3 is TGTGCCAGCAGTTCCGGGACAGGGGCTCGGTCCACCTTC.

The J gene is TRBJ2-2, the V gene TRBV4-3; 7 nucleotides match TRBD1. This CDR3 is 16 amino acids long. The ends lost 4 bases at V and 4 bases at J; junction bases unmatched: 9. Germline CDR1 reads LGHNA; CDR2 reads YSLEER. The CDR3 protein is CASSPINQGVTGELFF. The CDR3, as DNA: TGCGCCAGCAGCCCGATCAACCAGGGGGTCACCGGGGAGCTGTTTTTT.

The chain is built from TRBV4-1 and TRBJ1-5, with a weak D call TRBD1 (6 bases). Germline V CDR1 and CDR2: MGHRA, YSYEKL. The length of the CDR3 is 15 residues. The V gene lost 1 base and the J gene lost 3 bases, with 10 bases spanning the gap. CDR3 loop: CASSQAGGANQPQHF. CDR3 DNA sequence: TGCGCCAGCAGCCAAGCTGGGGGCGCCAATCAGCCCCAGCATTTT.